Below are 8 T cell receptor beta chains sequenced from a single sample in a study of blood T cell repertoires in COVID-19. Sequencing was performed with immunoSEQ multiplex PCR; in TCRdb, only in-frame clones are kept and a portion is missing. The table has approximately 80,000 clones, around 81% seen once. The sample was peripheral blood. Source of these receptors: a man older than 75 with acute or convalescent COVID-19.

The rearrangement uses TRBV29-1 and TRBJ1-1, with D unclear. The V end lost 6 bases, the J end lost 4 bases, and 15 bases lay between the germline ends. The germline V gene encodes CDR1 SQVTM and CDR2 ANQGSEA. This CDR3 has 13 amino acids. Here the CDR3 DNA reads TGCAGCGTCGGTTCGTTAGGGAGCACTGAAGCTTTCTTT. Translating gives CSVGSLGSTEAFF.

The chain carries TRBV30 and TRBJ1-5; D is perhaps TRBD1 (5 bases). Germline CDR1 reads GTSNPN; CDR2 reads SVGIG (reference sequence). The V end was cut by 5 bases, the J end by 4 bases, with 12 bases between. This CDR3 region has 13 residues. CDR3 sequence (DNA): TGTGCCTGGGACCTCGCAGGGAATCAGCCCCAGCATTTT. Translating it yields CAWDLAGNQPQHF. Based on the CDR3 plus reference TRBV30 and TRBJ1-5, the full variable domain is SQTIHQWPATLVQPVGSPLSLECTVEGTSNPNLYWYRQAAGRGLQLLFYSVGIGQISSEVPQNLSASRPQDRQFILSSKKLLLSDSGFYLCAWDLAGNQPQHFGDGTRLSIL.

This chain connects TRBV4-1 to TRBJ1-4, with D perhaps matching TRBD1 (6 bases). The germline V and J ends were trimmed by 4 bases and 6 bases, with 18 bases remaining between them. Germline CDR1 is MGHRA and CDR2 is YSYEKL. The CDR3 runs to 16 residues. This CDR3 reads CASSPRRTASDEKLFF. CDR3 in DNA: TGCGCCAGCAGCCCCAGGAGGACAGCCTCGGATGAAAAACTGTTTTTT.

This clone was observed once. The rearrangement uses TRBV30 and TRBJ1-1, with a tentative D call TRBD1 (6 bases). This CDR3 is 13 amino acids long. The ends were cut back, 0 bases at V and 4 bases at J, with 9 bases in the middle. Germline CDR1 reads GTSNPN; CDR2 reads SVGIG (reference sequence). The CDR3 bases are TGTGCCTGGAGTGTATCAGGGGCCACTGAAGCTTTCTTT. It yields the protein CAWSVSGATEAFF.

V is TRBV10-2 and J is TRBJ1-2; TRBD1 matches at 7 bases. Germline values: CDR1 WSHSY, CDR2 SAAADI. The CDR3 spans 12 residues. V lost 4 bases to trimming and J lost 4 bases; unmatched junction nucleotides: 0. The CDR3 here is CASSGTGYGYTF. CDR3 in DNA: TGCGCCAGCAGTGGGACAGGCTATGGCTACACCTTC.

This rearrangement joins TRBV3-1 (or the pseudogene TRBV3-2) to TRBJ2-5; D is undetermined. The germline V gene has CDR1 LGHDT and CDR2 YNNKEL (reference sequence). The CDR3 has 14 residues. V lost 4 bases and J 2 bases, leaving 11 bases between the germline ends. This CDR3 reads CASSLQVVQETQYF. Here the CDR3 DNA reads TGTGCCAGCAGCCTTCAGGTCGTTCAAGAGACCCAGTACTTC.

V is TRBV4-2 and J is TRBJ2-1; D possibly corresponds to TRBD2 (6 bases). CDR3 length: 16 amino acids. V lost 5 bases and J 0 bases, leaving 14 bases between the germline ends. CDR1 and CDR2 (germline): LGHNA, YNFKEQ. This chain's CDR3 is CASSELGTSSYNEQFF. The CDR3 nucleotides are TGTGCCAGCAGCGAGCTGGGGACTTCCTCCTACAATGAGCAGTTCTTC.

This clone was counted once. The chain combines TRBV18 with TRBJ2-3; D remains ambiguous. Trimming took off 2 bases at V and 2 bases at J, with 17 bases between the two ends. Looked up from germline, CDR1 is KGHSH and CDR2 is LQKENI. CDR3 length: 17 amino acids. CDR3 in amino acids: CASSPSLNTRLTDTQYF. The CDR3 DNA follows: TGTGCCAGCTCACCATCCTTGAATACGCGCCTCACAGATACGCAGTATTTT.